A selection of T cell receptor beta chains follows, all from one sample in a study of early T cells in non-severe SARS-CoV-2 infection. From the 5' RACE reads, TCRdb called clonotypes with MiXCR, one entry per CDR3 protein. This sample has around 40,000 distinct CDR3 sequences, with 6% to 8.5% found just once. Material: whole blood, obtained at baseline. The receptors originated from an adult who was a healthcare worker with PCR-confirmed SARS-CoV-2 infection or an uninfected control (not recorded which). Each CDR3 is given with its conserved first and last residue. A D gene is named only where the DNA matches it firmly. A clone size is listed for some rows: how often the clone was seen (once, few, many), or a class if it is expanded.

v_call: TRBV6-5
clone_size: many
d_call: .
j_call: TRBJ2-1
cdr3_nt: TGTGCCAGCAGTTACGAAGGGGCCATAGGGTTCAATGAGCAGTTCTTC
cdr3_aa: CASSYEGAIGFNEQFF

v_call: TRBV24-1
clone_size: many
d_call: TRBD2
j_call: TRBJ2-3
cdr3_nt: TGTGCCACCAGTGAGCCCGTAGCGGGGACCATAGATACGCAGTATTTT
cdr3_aa: CATSEPVAGTIDTQYF

v_call: TRBV7-2
clone_size: many
d_call: .
j_call: TRBJ1-6
cdr3_nt: TGTGCCAGCAGCTTAGGCGGTCGGTTGGGTTCACCCCTCCACTTT
cdr3_aa: CASSLGGRLGSPLHF

v_call: TRBV27
clone_size: .
d_call: .
j_call: TRBJ2-7
cdr3_nt: TGTGCCAGCCGTCTCCGGGACAACCGCGAGCAGTACTTC
cdr3_aa: CASRLRDNREQYF

v_call: TRBV14
clone_size: many
d_call: .
j_call: TRBJ2-2
cdr3_nt: TGTGCCAGCAGCCTTGCCGGGGAGCTGTTTTTT
cdr3_aa: CASSLAGELFF

v_call: TRBV20-1
clone_size: .
d_call: TRBD2
j_call: TRBJ2-2
cdr3_nt: TGCAGTGCTAGTCTTGCGGGAGGGAACACCGGGGAGCTGTTTTTT
cdr3_aa: CSASLAGGNTGELFF

v_call: TRBV7-7
clone_size: many
d_call: .
j_call: TRBJ2-5
cdr3_nt: TGTGCTAGCAGCTCCAGATCCGTGCAAGAGACCCAGTACTTC
cdr3_aa: CASSSRSVQETQYF

v_call: TRBV12-3/TRBV12-4
clone_size: many
d_call: TRBD1
j_call: TRBJ2-3
cdr3_nt: TGTGCCAGCAGCCGGGACAGGGGGAACACAGATACGCAGTATTTT
cdr3_aa: CASSRDRGNTDTQYF

v_call: TRBV7-9
clone_size: many
d_call: .
j_call: TRBJ2-1
cdr3_nt: TGTGCCAGCAGCGATGAGACAGGGAGGGAGTTCTTC
cdr3_aa: CASSDETGREFF

v_call: TRBV29-1
clone_size: many
d_call: TRBD1
j_call: TRBJ2-7
cdr3_nt: TGCAGCGCTAAACAGGGGTCGGCCTACGAGCAGTACTTC
cdr3_aa: CSAKQGSAYEQYF

v_call: TRBV3-1
clone_size: many
d_call: .
j_call: TRBJ1-4
cdr3_nt: TGTGCCAGCAGCCAATGGGGGGCGCAAGGTGAAAAACTGTTTTTT
cdr3_aa: CASSQWGAQGEKLFF

v_call: TRBV20-1
clone_size: many
d_call: TRBD2
j_call: TRBJ2-2
cdr3_nt: TGCAGTGCTCCCGGGGGACTAGCGGGAGGGTCGAACACCGGGGAGCTGTTTTTT
cdr3_aa: CSAPGGLAGGSNTGELFF

v_call: TRBV5-4
clone_size: .
d_call: TRBD2
j_call: TRBJ2-3
cdr3_nt: TGTGCCAGCAGCTTTGGGGCTAGCGGGCCTCTCACAGATACGCAGTATTTT
cdr3_aa: CASSFGASGPLTDTQYF

v_call: TRBV6-1
clone_size: .
d_call: TRBD1
j_call: TRBJ1-1
cdr3_nt: TGTGCCAGCAGTGAAGCGTGGACAGGGGTGAACACTGAAGCTTTCTTT
cdr3_aa: CASSEAWTGVNTEAFF

v_call: TRBV5-1
clone_size: .
d_call: .
j_call: TRBJ2-1
cdr3_nt: TGCGTCAGCAGCTCAGATAGCGGCCCTCCTCCCCCTGAGCAGTTCTTC
cdr3_aa: CVSSSDSGPPPPEQFF

v_call: TRBV5-8
clone_size: .
d_call: .
j_call: TRBJ2-3
cdr3_nt: TGTGCCAGCAGCCCACCCCCGTCGACAGATACGCAGTATTTT
cdr3_aa: CASSPPPSTDTQYF

v_call: TRBV27
clone_size: many
d_call: TRBD2
j_call: TRBJ2-7
cdr3_nt: TGTGCCAGCAGGCCAATGGGGAATAGCGGGGCCTCCTACGAGCAGTACTTC
cdr3_aa: CASRPMGNSGASYEQYF

v_call: TRBV28
clone_size: .
d_call: TRBD2
j_call: TRBJ2-4
cdr3_nt: TGTGCCAGCAGTTTGCCCCGGATCATGGGTAGCGGGAGGTCGAACATTCAGTACTTC
cdr3_aa: CASSLPRIMGSGRSNIQYF

v_call: TRBV20-1
clone_size: few
d_call: .
j_call: TRBJ2-5
cdr3_nt: TGCAGTGCTAGAGGGGGTTTTGAGGCGACCCAGTACTTC
cdr3_aa: CSARGGFEATQYF

v_call: TRBV28
clone_size: few
d_call: .
j_call: TRBJ2-7
cdr3_nt: TGTGCCAGCAGTTTACAGCACCTACTCTACGAGCAGTACTTC
cdr3_aa: CASSLQHLLYEQYF

v_call: TRBV20-1
clone_size: many
d_call: .
j_call: TRBJ2-7
cdr3_nt: TGCAGTGCTAGTTTAGGCGGACTGTACGAGCAGTACTTC
cdr3_aa: CSASLGGLYEQYF

v_call: TRBV6-1
clone_size: many
d_call: .
j_call: TRBJ1-1
cdr3_nt: TGTGCCAGCAGTGCAGGGACTGAAGCTTTCTTT
cdr3_aa: CASSAGTEAFF

v_call: TRBV5-1
clone_size: few
d_call: TRBD2
j_call: TRBJ2-5
cdr3_nt: TGCGCCAGTACACTAGCGGGACTCCAAGAGACCCAGTACTTC
cdr3_aa: CASTLAGLQETQYF

v_call: TRBV24-1
clone_size: many
d_call: .
j_call: TRBJ2-2
cdr3_nt: TGTGCCACCAGTGACACCGTCCAGGGGAACACCGGGGAGCTGTTTTTT
cdr3_aa: CATSDTVQGNTGELFF

v_call: TRBV7-8
clone_size: many
d_call: .
j_call: TRBJ2-1
cdr3_nt: TGTGCCAGCAGCTTACAAAGAGATGAGCAGTTCTTC
cdr3_aa: CASSLQRDEQFF

v_call: TRBV7-8
clone_size: .
d_call: .
j_call: TRBJ1-2
cdr3_nt: TGTGCCAGCAGCTGGGCGAGGGGGAAATATGGCTACACCTTC
cdr3_aa: CASSWARGKYGYTF

v_call: TRBV24-1
clone_size: many
d_call: .
j_call: TRBJ2-1
cdr3_nt: TGTGCCACCAGTGAATCGGTACTAGTAAATGAGCAGTTCTTC
cdr3_aa: CATSESVLVNEQFF

v_call: TRBV12-3/TRBV12-4
clone_size: few
d_call: TRBD2
j_call: TRBJ2-2
cdr3_nt: TGTGCCAGCATACTGAACCTAGCGGGCACCGGGGAGCTGTTTTTT
cdr3_aa: CASILNLAGTGELFF

v_call: TRBV6-1
clone_size: many
d_call: TRBD2
j_call: TRBJ2-4
cdr3_nt: TGTGCCAGCAGTGAATTGAGGGGAGGGGTGGACATTCAGTACTTC
cdr3_aa: CASSELRGGVDIQYF

v_call: TRBV29-1
clone_size: many
d_call: TRBD2
j_call: TRBJ2-1
cdr3_nt: TGCAGCGGTTCTAGCGGGAGAGACAATGAGCAGTTCTTC
cdr3_aa: CSGSSGRDNEQFF

v_call: TRBV20-1
clone_size: .
d_call: .
j_call: TRBJ1-6
cdr3_nt: TGCAGTGCTAGAGATCAAGGCGGGATTTCACCCCTCCACTTT
cdr3_aa: CSARDQGGISPLHF

v_call: TRBV20-1
clone_size: .
d_call: .
j_call: TRBJ2-6
cdr3_nt: TGCAGTGCTAGTTATGGCGGTTCTGGGGCCAACGTCCTGACTTTC
cdr3_aa: CSASYGGSGANVLTF

v_call: TRBV27
clone_size: few
d_call: TRBD1
j_call: TRBJ2-5
cdr3_nt: TGTGCCAGCAGCCCGCCCGGACAGGGCCAAGAGACCCAGTACTTC
cdr3_aa: CASSPPGQGQETQYF

v_call: TRBV11-2
clone_size: many
d_call: .
j_call: TRBJ2-2
cdr3_nt: TGTGCCAGCAGCTTAGAACTTACCGGGGAGCTGTTTTTT
cdr3_aa: CASSLELTGELFF

v_call: TRBV4-2
clone_size: few
d_call: .
j_call: TRBJ2-4
cdr3_nt: TGTGCCAGCAGCCAACTCAGTCGCCCCATTCAGTACTTC
cdr3_aa: CASSQLSRPIQYF

v_call: TRBV3-1
clone_size: many
d_call: .
j_call: TRBJ1-2
cdr3_nt: TGTGCCAGCAGCCAAGAAGGGACATTTTATGGCTACACCTTC
cdr3_aa: CASSQEGTFYGYTF

v_call: TRBV6-1
clone_size: many
d_call: TRBD1
j_call: TRBJ2-1
cdr3_nt: TGTGCCAGCAGTTCGGACAGGGCGAGGGAGCAGTTCTTC
cdr3_aa: CASSSDRAREQFF

v_call: TRBV30
clone_size: many
d_call: .
j_call: TRBJ1-5
cdr3_nt: TGTGCCTGGAGGCAAGGGGTCGATCAGCCCCAGCATTTT
cdr3_aa: CAWRQGVDQPQHF

v_call: TRBV12-3/TRBV12-4
clone_size: many
d_call: .
j_call: TRBJ1-1
cdr3_nt: TGTGCCAGCAGTGCCCCTTGGAACACTGAAGCTTTCTTT
cdr3_aa: CASSAPWNTEAFF

v_call: TRBV27
clone_size: many
d_call: .
j_call: TRBJ2-5
cdr3_nt: TGTGCCAGCCCCACCGAACTAGCTGCCACTAAAGAGACCCAGTACTTC
cdr3_aa: CASPTELAATKETQYF

v_call: TRBV3-1
clone_size: many
d_call: .
j_call: TRBJ2-3
cdr3_nt: TGTGCCAGCAGCCAATCTGGTACGCAGTATTTT
cdr3_aa: CASSQSGTQYF

v_call: TRBV7-2
clone_size: .
d_call: .
j_call: TRBJ1-1
cdr3_nt: TGTGCCAGCAGCTTACTGGGCGGACAGAACACTGAAGCTTTCTTT
cdr3_aa: CASSLLGGQNTEAFF

v_call: TRBV5-1
clone_size: medium-sized
d_call: .
j_call: TRBJ2-5
cdr3_nt: TGCGCCAGCAGCCCCAATGGAGGCCAAGAGACCCAGTACTTC
cdr3_aa: CASSPNGGQETQYF

v_call: TRBV3-1
clone_size: .
d_call: TRBD2
j_call: TRBJ2-7
cdr3_nt: TGTGCCAGCAGCCTAAGCGGGAGCTCCTACGAGCAGTACTTC
cdr3_aa: CASSLSGSSYEQYF

v_call: TRBV6-5
clone_size: .
d_call: TRBD1
j_call: TRBJ2-3
cdr3_nt: TGTGCCAGCAGGGACAGGGGTAGAGGGAGCACAGATACGCAGTATTTT
cdr3_aa: CASRDRGRGSTDTQYF

v_call: TRBV14
clone_size: many
d_call: .
j_call: TRBJ2-7
cdr3_nt: TGTGCCAGCAGTCGGGCCTACGAGCAGTACTTC
cdr3_aa: CASSRAYEQYF

v_call: TRBV20-1
clone_size: many
d_call: .
j_call: TRBJ1-2
cdr3_nt: TGCAGTGCTAGAGATGTCGGGGGGTACAACTATGGCTACACCTTC
cdr3_aa: CSARDVGGYNYGYTF

v_call: TRBV12-3/TRBV12-4
clone_size: many
d_call: .
j_call: TRBJ2-2
cdr3_nt: TGTGCCAGCAGTTTATTAGGCAGGGAAGCCGGGGAGCTGTTTTTT
cdr3_aa: CASSLLGREAGELFF

v_call: TRBV20-1
clone_size: few
d_call: .
j_call: TRBJ1-5
cdr3_nt: TGCAGTGCTAGAGAGTACTCCGCCGGGAATCAGCCCCAGCATTTT
cdr3_aa: CSAREYSAGNQPQHF

v_call: TRBV20-1
clone_size: medium-sized
d_call: TRBD2
j_call: TRBJ2-1
cdr3_nt: TGCAGTGCTGATAGCGGGACCTACAATGAGCAGTTCTTC
cdr3_aa: CSADSGTYNEQFF

v_call: TRBV12-3/TRBV12-4
clone_size: many
d_call: TRBD2
j_call: TRBJ2-3
cdr3_nt: TGTGCCAGCAGCCACGGAGGCGGGAGGGGGACAGATACGCAGTATTTT
cdr3_aa: CASSHGGGRGTDTQYF

v_call: TRBV7-9
clone_size: .
d_call: .
j_call: TRBJ2-2
cdr3_nt: TGTGCCAGCAGCTTAGGGAACACCGGGGAGCTGTTTTTT
cdr3_aa: CASSLGNTGELFF

v_call: TRBV20-1
clone_size: once
d_call: TRBD2
j_call: TRBJ2-3
cdr3_nt: TGCAGTGCTCCCACTAGCGGGAGGGGAGATACGCAGTATTTT
cdr3_aa: CSAPTSGRGDTQYF

v_call: TRBV2
clone_size: many
d_call: .
j_call: TRBJ2-5
cdr3_nt: TGTGCCAGCAGTGAATATGGGGTGGAGGCGACCCAGTACTTC
cdr3_aa: CASSEYGVEATQYF

v_call: TRBV20-1
clone_size: few
d_call: .
j_call: TRBJ2-3
cdr3_nt: TGCAGTGCTAGTGGGTTCTTCACAGATACGCAGTATTTT
cdr3_aa: CSASGFFTDTQYF